A single sample is the source of the 17 T cell receptor beta chains below, sequenced in a study of T-cell memory formation after mild COVID-19. TCRdb itself ran the 5' RACE reads through MiXCR, one entry per CDR3 protein. The sample lists approximately 98,000 distinct CDR3 sequences, 15% to 20% occurring once. Specimen: PBMCs or a T cell subset sorted from them (not recorded which). These receptors all come from a man between 18 and 29 years old who had mild COVID-19 (a few samples of this study predate the infection). Cell type and time point are not known.

This clonotype was seen only a few times. This chain links TRBV7-9 with TRBJ2-5; D is ambiguous. This CDR3 comprises 14 residues. Trimming shortened V by 8 bases and J by 1 base, and 14 bases separated the two germline ends. The V gene's germline CDR1 is SEHNR and CDR2 FQNEAQ (reference sequence). The CDR3 nucleotides read TGTGCCAGCTTGCCGGAGTGGGGCCAAGAGACCCAGTACTTC. Translated: CASLPEWGQETQYF.

The genes are TRBV2 and TRBJ1-5; D is ambiguous. Looked up from germline, CDR1 is SNHLY and CDR2 is FYNNEI. This CDR3 region has 13 residues. V was clipped by 4 bases and J by 7 bases, with 11 bases between them. The CDR3 is CASSADVLQPQHF. The CDR3 DNA follows: TGTGCCAGCAGTGCTGACGTACTACAGCCCCAGCATTTT.

This clonotype was detected only a few times. This rearrangement joins TRBV4-2 to TRBJ2-2, with D possibly TRBD2 on 5 matching bases. CDR3 length: 20 amino acids. Between the trimmed V and J ends, which lost 0 bases and 0 bases, there was a span of 20 bases. Germline CDR1 and CDR2: LGHNA and YNFKEQ. This chain's CDR3 is CASSQELSGRGATNTGELFF. Written as DNA, the CDR3 is TGTGCCAGCAGCCAAGAATTGTCGGGTCGGGGTGCGACGAACACCGGGGAGCTGTTTTTT.

This clonotype was found a few times. J is TRBJ2-2 and V is TRBV29-1, with D perhaps TRBD1 or TRBD2 (6 bases each). Germline CDR1 and CDR2: SQVTM and ANQGSEA. The CDR3 runs 13 residues. The V end was cut by 5 bases, the J end by 7 bases, with 14 bases between. The CDR3: CSVRPGEVGELFF. The CDR3 bases are TGCAGCGTTCGGCCAGGGGAGGTCGGGGAGCTGTTTTTT.

The table lists this clonotype with a few counts. This chain links TRBV5-1 with TRBJ1-5, with unresolved D. In germline, CDR1 is SGHRS, CDR2 YFSETQ. Trimming shortened V by 6 bases and J by 2 bases, and 12 bases separated the two germline ends. The CDR3 totals 14 residues. The CDR3 region is CASKADVGNQPQHF. The DNA for the CDR3 is TGCGCCAGCAAGGCGGATGTAGGCAATCAGCCCCAGCATTTT.

This clonotype was seen a few times. The V gene is TRBV27, the J gene TRBJ1-2; weak D call: TRBD1 (6 bases). Trimming cost V 4 bases and J 6 bases, with 12 bases left between them. The CDR3 is made up of 13 amino acids. Germline V gives CDR1 MNHEY, CDR2 SMNVEV (reference sequence). CDR3 DNA sequence: TGTGCCAGCAGTTCCACAGGGACCCATGGCTACACCTTC. It specifies CASSSTGTHGYTF.

This clonotype has ten or more counts. The chain uses TRBV5-1 and TRBJ2-1; 9 bases are shared with TRBD2. V lost 4 bases to trimming and J lost 4 bases; unmatched junction nucleotides: 0. The germline V gene has CDR1 SGHRS and CDR2 YFSETQ. The CDR3 is 13 amino acids. The CDR3 loop is CASSAGGYNEQFF. CDR3 bases: TGCGCCAGCAGCGCGGGGGGGTACAATGAGCAGTTCTTC. Combining the CDR3 with reference TRBV5-1 and TRBJ2-1 gives the whole variable domain KAGVTQTPRYLIKTRGQQVTLSCSPISGHRSVSWYQQTPGQGLQFLFEYFSETQRNKGNFPGRFSGRQFSNSRSEMNVSTLELGDSALYLCASSAGGYNEQFFGPGTRLTVL.

This chain connects TRBV20-1 to TRBJ1-1; D gene unclear. The CDR3 is made up of 16 amino acids. Germline V gene sequence: CDR1 DFQATT, CDR2 SNEGSKA (reference sequence). V was clipped by 3 bases and J by 0 bases, with 17 bases between them. The CDR3 DNA reads as TGCAGTGCTAGGCGGGTGGGTTACGCCCTGAACACTGAAGCTTTCTTT. Translating gives CSARRVGYALNTEAFF.

V usage is TRBV6-6 and J usage is TRBJ1-1; D perhaps matches TRBD1 (5 bases). The CDR3 is 13 residues long. V shed 5 bases and J shed 11 bases, with 18 bases lying between them. CDR1 is MNHNY and CDR2 is SVGAGI in the germline V gene (reference sequence). The CDR3 protein is CASSLQEGATAFF. DNA of the CDR3: TGTGCCAGCAGTCTCCAGGAAGGGGCAACGGCTTTCTTT.

This clonotype was detected only a few times. The chain links TRBV4-3 to TRBJ1-5; D might be TRBD1 (5 bases). The CDR3 sequence is 14 residues long. Per germline, CDR1 LGHNA and CDR2 YSLEER. V lost 1 base and J 6 bases, leaving 10 bases between the germline ends. DNA for the CDR3: TGCGCCAGCAGCCAAGGTACAGGTAGTCAGCCCCAGCATTTT. Residues: CASSQGTGSQPQHF.

The CDR3 sequence is CASSLRGYEQYV. Here the CDR3 DNA reads TGTGCCAGCAGTTTAAGAGGGTACGAGCAGTACGTC. J is TRBJ2-7 and V is TRBV28, with D perhaps TRBD2 (5 bases). Trimming pared 2 bases from V and 4 bases from J, leaving 6 bases between. CDR1 and CDR2 from the germline V gene are MDHEN and SYDVKM. This CDR3 contains 12 residues.

The chain carries TRBV29-1 and TRBJ1-1, with D tentatively TRBD1 (6 bases). Germline CDR1 reads SQVTM; CDR2 reads ANQGSEA. The CDR3 loop spans 13 amino acids. V was trimmed by 7 bases and J by 1 base, leaving 13 bases between them. The CDR3 nucleotides read TGCAGCGCTGCGCAGGGGACGAACACTGAAGCTTTCTTT. Protein sequence: CSAAQGTNTEAFF.

This clonotype was seen a few times. The J gene is TRBJ2-7, the V gene TRBV7-9; no firm D call. This CDR3 comprises 12 residues. Trimming left V 3 bases short and J 10 bases short, with 13 bases between. Germline V lookup: CDR1 SEHNR, CDR2 FQNEAQ (reference sequence). The CDR3 here is CASSLESPPQYV. For the CDR3, the DNA is TGTGCCAGCAGCTTGGAGAGCCCCCCCCAGTACGTC.

There are a few counts of this clonotype. This chain connects TRBV29-1 to TRBJ2-3; TRBD2 matches 9 bases. The CDR3 sequence is 13 residues long. J gave up 4 bases and V 5 bases, and 4 bases lay outside the gene matches. CDR1 is SQVTM and CDR2 is ANQGSEA in the germline V gene. The CDR3 bases are TGCAGCGTTCGCGGGGGGGCCGCAGATACGCAGTATTTT. This codes for CSVRGGAADTQYF.

This chain links TRBV4-1 with TRBJ1-4, with 9 bases matching TRBD1. The germline V gene has CDR1 MGHRA and CDR2 YSYEKL. The ends lost 4 bases at V and 8 bases at J; junction bases unmatched: 2. CDR3 size: 13 residues. The CDR3 DNA sequence: TGCGCCAGCAGCCCGACAGGGGGGGAAAAACTGTTTTTT. Residues: CASSPTGGEKLFF.

This clonotype was seen more than once but under ten times. The V gene is TRBV5-1, the J gene TRBJ2-1, with D perhaps TRBD2 (5 bases). Trimming cost V 1 base and J 4 bases, with 12 bases left between them. The V gene's germline CDR1 is SGHRS and CDR2 YFSETQ. This CDR3 spans 15 amino acids. CDR3 bases: TGCGCCAGCAGCTTGAGTATTGGGGAGTACAATGAGCAGTTCTTC. Protein sequence: CASSLSIGEYNEQFF.

The chain couples TRBV7-9 to TRBJ1-1; D is uncertain. Germline V gene sequence: CDR1 SEHNR, CDR2 FQNEAQ (reference sequence). The germline V and J ends were trimmed by 8 bases and 1 base, with 14 bases remaining between them. CDR3 length equals 14 residues. The CDR3 reads CASQKVGENTEAFF. CDR3 sequence (DNA): TGTGCCAGCCAAAAGGTTGGTGAGAACACTGAAGCTTTCTTT. Based on the CDR3 plus reference TRBV7-9 and TRBJ1-1, the full variable domain is DTGVSQNPRHKITKRGQNVTFRCDPISEHNRLYWYRQTLGQGPEFLTYFQNEAQLEKSRLLSDRFSAERPKGSFSTLEIQRTEQGDSAMYLCASQKVGENTEAFFGQGTRLTVV.